The entry below gives a single T cell receptor beta chain sequence along with its context. This entry comes from a study of T-cell reconstitution after alpha-beta-depleted transplantation in children. In germline, CDR1 is MDHEN, CDR2 SYDVKM. The V segment lost 6 bases and the J segment 5 bases; nucleotides outside the gene matches: 10. The CDR3 is made up of 16 amino acids. Unique molecular identifiers were used to barcode this TCRbeta library. TCRdb called the PCR reads again in MiXCR, with one record for every CDR3 protein. In the table there are 350,000 to 400,000 distinct CDR3 sequences, around 21% of which are singletons.

This chain connects TRBV28 to TRBJ2-1, with 10 bases that match TRBD1. The receptor's source is a human donor who donated a stem cell graft to a child with acute myeloid leukemia. Sequencing used PBMCs from the stem cell graft donor, obtained from the stem cell graft. CDR3: CASRQPGQGPNNEQFF. The DNA for the CDR3 is TGTGCCAGCAGGCAACCGGGACAGGGGCCCAACAATGAGCAGTTCTTC.